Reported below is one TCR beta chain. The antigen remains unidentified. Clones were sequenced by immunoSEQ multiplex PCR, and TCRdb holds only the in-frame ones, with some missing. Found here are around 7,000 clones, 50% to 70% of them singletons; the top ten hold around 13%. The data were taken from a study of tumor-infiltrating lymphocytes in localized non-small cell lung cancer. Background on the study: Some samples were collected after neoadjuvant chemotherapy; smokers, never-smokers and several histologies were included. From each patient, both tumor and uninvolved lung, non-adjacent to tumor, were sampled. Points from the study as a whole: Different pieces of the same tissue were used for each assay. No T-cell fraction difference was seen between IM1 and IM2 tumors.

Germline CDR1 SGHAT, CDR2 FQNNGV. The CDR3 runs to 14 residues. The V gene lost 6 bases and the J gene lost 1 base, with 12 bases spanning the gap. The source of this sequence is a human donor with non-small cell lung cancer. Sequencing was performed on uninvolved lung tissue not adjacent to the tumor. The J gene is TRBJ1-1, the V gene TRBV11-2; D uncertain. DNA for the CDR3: TGTGCCAGCAGGCACTGGGGAGCGAACACTGAAGCTTTCTTT. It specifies CASRHWGANTEAFF.